The rows below give T cell receptor beta chains drawn from one sample of a study of post-analysis software for immune sequencing data. TCRdb re-analysed the PCR reads in MiXCR, keeping a single row per CDR3 protein. In the table there are a few hundred thousand distinct CDR3 sequences, 36% of which are singletons. The sequenced sample was blood. All receptors derive from a girl aged 10 to 17 with multiple sclerosis. CDR3s include the opening cysteine and the closing phenylalanine or tryptophan. Fields, in order: D gene, V gene, J gene, CDR3 length, clone size, CDR3 protein, CDR3 DNA. The D gene is left open where the match is weak. Size is omitted from some rows. Given values are once, few, many or a class for expanded clones.

-	TRBV7-9	TRBJ2-5	13	many	CASSPFIKGTQYF	TGTGCCAGCAGCCCGTTTATAAAGGGGACCCAGTACTTC
TRBD2	TRBV2	TRBJ2-5	15	-	CASSDRLASWETQYF	TGTGCCAGCAGTGACAGACTAGCAAGTTGGGAGACCCAGTACTTC
-	TRBV3-1	TRBJ1-1	12	few	CASSQETAEAFF	TGTGCCAGCAGCCAAGAGACCGCTGAAGCTTTCTTT
-	TRBV11-2	TRBJ2-7	16	many	CASSYFSFGGSYEQYF	TGTGCCAGCAGTTATTTTTCATTCGGGGGCTCCTACGAGCAGTACTTC
-	TRBV3-1	TRBJ2-3	17	many	CASSQERGGRGTDTQYF	TGTGCCAGCAGCCAAGAAAGAGGAGGAAGGGGCACAGATACGCAGTATTTT
-	TRBV6-5	TRBJ2-3	15	few	CASSPSPTSTDTQYF	TGTGCCAGCAGTCCCTCCCCGACCAGCACAGATACGCAGTATTTT
-	TRBV7-9	TRBJ2-4	15	-	CASSLEGRTGSEQYF	TGTGCCAGCAGCTTAGAGGGCAGGACTGGGTCGGAGCAGTACTTC
-	TRBV28	TRBJ2-1	15	many	CASNERQDFLNEQFF	TGTGCCAGCAACGAACGACAGGACTTTCTCAATGAGCAGTTCTTC
-	TRBV7-9	TRBJ1-2	14	-	CASSVSQDPGGYTF	TGTGCCAGCAGCGTATCTCAGGATCCGGGAGGCTACACCTTC
-	TRBV4-1	TRBJ2-5	16	-	CASSQVQEGTQETQYF	TGCGCCAGCAGCCAAGTTCAAGAGGGGACCCAAGAGACCCAGTACTTC
-	TRBV3-1	TRBJ2-4	15	many	CASSQDMFSKNIQYF	TGTGCCAGCAGCCAAGACATGTTTAGTAAAAACATTCAGTACTTC
-	TRBV6-6	TRBJ2-3	15	-	CASSSVGGAADTQYF	TGTGCCAGCAGTTCAGTAGGGGGGGCGGCAGATACGCAGTATTTT
-	TRBV30	TRBJ2-6	12	-	CAWNSGANVLTF	TGTGCCTGGAACTCTGGGGCCAACGTCCTGACTTTC
-	TRBV5-8	TRBJ1-6	13	-	CASSLDLSSPLHF	TGTGCCAGCAGCTTGGACCTCAGTTCACCCCTCCACTTT
-	TRBV6-5	TRBJ2-6	14	-	CASSFDFEANVLTF	TGTGCCAGCAGTTTCGACTTCGAGGCCAACGTCCTGACTTTC
-	TRBV2	TRBJ2-3	12	many	CASSEASDTQYF	TGTGCCAGCAGTGAGGCCTCCGATACGCAGTATTTT
-	TRBV7-2	TRBJ2-3	15	-	CASSPIRTSTDTQYF	TGTGCCAGCAGCCCGATAAGGACCTCCACAGATACGCAGTATTTT
-	TRBV15	TRBJ1-1	15	-	CATSRDQGLGTEAFF	TGTGCCACCAGCAGAGATCAAGGGCTGGGCACTGAAGCTTTCTTT
TRBD1	TRBV27	TRBJ2-2	15	many	CASSEGQGVTGELFF	TGTGCCAGCAGTGAGGGACAGGGAGTGACCGGGGAGCTGTTTTTT
-	TRBV11-2	TRBJ1-4	12	many	CASSYGREKLFF	TGTGCCAGCAGCTATGGGAGGGAAAAACTGTTTTTT
-	TRBV10-3	TRBJ2-6	17	-	CAISEGPGDPGANVLTF	TGTGCCATCAGTGAGGGCCCGGGTGACCCTGGGGCCAACGTCCTGACTTTC
-	TRBV7-9	TRBJ2-2	17	few	CASSHPGGGANTGELFF	TGTGCCAGCAGCCACCCCGGAGGGGGCGCGAACACCGGGGAGCTGTTTTTT
-	TRBV5-5	TRBJ2-1	12	many	CASSPTGYEQFF	TGTGCCAGCAGCCCTACAGGGTATGAGCAGTTCTTC
TRBD2	TRBV28	TRBJ2-7	15	-	CASSFLSSGDYEQYF	TGTGCCAGCAGTTTTTTATCCAGCGGGGATTACGAGCAGTACTTC